This paragraph reports one T cell receptor (beta chain). Its specificity is not known. This entry belongs to a study of cytomegalovirus exposure and HLA in healthy donors. Use of 60 Vbeta and 13 Jbeta primers characterized the PCR. Only in-frame clones appear in the TCRdb table, and some are missing; sequencing was by immunoSEQ multiplex PCR. Of more than 150,000 clones in the sample, roughly 85% were seen once. Broader study findings: Analyses of presence and absence presupposed an approximately uniform sequencing depth across donors. Investigators reported about 160 TCR beta chains as tied to cytomegalovirus. Excluded: some indistinguishable V segments such as TRBV6-2 and TRBV6-3.

This CDR3 has 16 residues. Losses at the gene ends were 4 bases for V and 0 bases for J; bases not matched to a gene: 2. Germline V gene sequence: CDR1 WSHSY, CDR2 SAAADI. The sequenced sample consisted of PBMCs. The receptor's source is a man aged 50 to 59 in good health and CMV-seropositive. The gene calls are TRBV10-2 and TRBJ2-2, with 10 bases lining up with TRBD2. The CDR3, as DNA: TGCGCCAGCAGTGGCGGACTAGCGGCGAACACCGGGGAGCTGTTTTTT. Translation: CASSGGLAANTGELFF.